This T cell receptor beta chain was recovered during a study of cytomegalovirus exposure and HLA in healthy donors. General study findings and limits: The majority of CMV-associated TCR beta chains were reported as apparently HLA-restricted in a later analysis.

This PCR relied on a set of 60 Vbeta primers and 13 Jbeta primers. Data came from immunoSEQ multiplex PCR; TCRdb stores just in-frame clones and leaves some out. There are some 95,000 clones in the sample; 70% to 75% occur only once, and approximately 15% lies in the top ten. Trimming took off 2 bases at V and 1 base at J, with 14 bases between the two ends. The CDR3 length is 16 residues. CDR1 and CDR2 (germline): LNHNV, YYDKDF (reference sequence). Each donor's status was that of a healthy bone marrow donor. Worth noting for this clone: The target antigen is unknown.

Material for sequencing was PBMCs. The V and J genes are TRBV15 and TRBJ1-1; D possibly corresponds to TRBD1 (5 bases). The receptor was derived from a woman in her late teens or twenties in good health and CMV-seropositive. This chain's CDR3 is CATSRPGGGRNTEAFF. Here the CDR3 DNA reads TGTGCCACCAGCAGACCGGGCGGGGGAAGGAACACTGAAGCTTTCTTT. Filled out from reference TRBV15 and TRBJ1-1, the complete variable domain reads DAMVIQNPRYQVTQFGKPVTLSCSQTLNHNVMYWYQQKSSQAPKLLFHYYDKDFNNEADTPDNFQSRRPNTSFCFLDIRSPGLGDTAMYLCATSRPGGGRNTEAFFGQGTRLTVV.